This record looks at one T cell receptor beta chain sequence and its context. Its antigen is still unknown. V lost 5 bases and J 2 bases, leaving 12 bases between the germline ends. This CDR3 region has 15 residues. Germline CDR1 reads SEHNR; CDR2 reads FQNEAQ (reference sequence). This entry belongs to a study of shared clonotypes between healthy human individuals. Study-level results: Among donors, clonotype sharing was expected to be affected by sequencing depth. The naive CD4 repertoires of several donors were compared, and about 5% of clonotypes were shared. Memory subsets generally showed lower estimated richness than naive subsets.

Profiled with immunoSEQ multiplex PCR; TCRdb holds only in-frame clones, not every one. Here the sample spans 2 million to 2.5 million clones, roughly 95% being singletons. Partitioning of CD4+ cells yielded a CD45RA+ naive subset and a CD45RA-negative memory subset. The sequencing input was naive CD4+ T cells sorted from blood. Subset meaning: CD45RA+ positively selected. The chain joins TRBV7-9 to TRBJ2-2; D is perhaps TRBD1 (6 bases). This clonotype was obtained from a man younger than 30 in good health. CDR3 in DNA: TGTGCCAGCAGCCGAGGGGGAGTAAACACCGGGGAGCTGTTTTTT. It codes for CASSRGGVNTGELFF.